Following are 21 T cell receptor beta chains from one sample sequenced in a study of blood T cell repertoires in COVID-19. The repertoire was sequenced with immunoSEQ multiplex PCR; TCRdb's copy has only in-frame clones and lacks some. The sample lists tens of thousands of clones, over 75% occurring once. What was sequenced was peripheral blood. All receptors come from a man aged 50 or older with acute or convalescent COVID-19.

This chain connects TRBV5-6 to TRBJ1-5; D is perhaps TRBD1 (6 bases). Trimming took 0 bases from V and 5 from J, leaving 15 bases between them. The CDR3 sequence is 16 residues long. Germline V gene sequence: CDR1 SGHDT, CDR2 YYEEEE. The CDR3 region has the DNA TGTGCCAGCAGCTTGGGGTCCGGGGGGCCGGATCAGCCCCAGCATTTT. Protein product: CASSLGSGGPDQPQHF.

The chain uses TRBV7-2 and TRBJ1-4; D not certain. Germline V CDR1 and CDR2: SGHTA, FQGNSA. The V gene lost 6 bases and the J gene lost 8 bases, with 19 bases spanning the gap. There are 15 residues in the CDR3. CDR3 DNA: TGTGCCAGCAGAGCATCGAGCGGGGTGAAGGAAAAACTGTTTTTT. Amino acids: CASRASSGVKEKLFF.

V gene TRBV7-3 combines with J gene TRBJ1-1; D gene unclear. The CDR3 has 15 residues. Germline V gene data show CDR1 as SGHTA and CDR2 as FQGTGA. With 1 base removed from V and 1 base from J, the gap between germline ends came to 10 bases. The CDR3 coding sequence is TGTGCCAGCAGCTTAAATAGACAAGAGAACACTGAAGCTTTCTTT. This encodes CASSLNRQENTEAFF.

The gene calls are TRBV6-5 and TRBJ2-2, with 7 bases fitting TRBD1. Trimming removed 2 bases from V and 7 bases from J; junction bases left unmatched: 7. The CDR3 loop spans 15 amino acids. CDR1 is MNHEY and CDR2 is SVGAGI in the germline V gene. The CDR3 region is CASSYRGQFVGELFF. CDR3 DNA: TGTGCCAGCAGTTACAGGGGACAGTTCGTCGGGGAGCTGTTTTTT.

The rearrangement uses TRBV11-2 and TRBJ2-5; 8 nucleotides align to TRBD1. The CDR3 is made up of 15 amino acids. CDR1 SGHAT and CDR2 FQNNGV come from the germline V gene. V trimming: 5 bases; J trimming: 5 bases; junction bases outside the gene matches: 10. The CDR3 here is CASSRRTGSGETQYF. CDR3 in DNA: TGTGCCAGCAGCCGCAGGACAGGGTCTGGTGAGACCCAGTACTTC.

V and J are TRBV29-1 and TRBJ2-1; TRBD1 agrees at 8 bases. With 6 bases clipped from V and 3 bases from J, the junction kept 7 bases outside the gene matches. The CDR3 extends over 14 amino acids. Looked up from germline, CDR1 is SQVTM and CDR2 is ANQGSEA. The CDR3 spells CSVPGQESYNEQFF. The CDR3 DNA reads TGCAGCGTCCCGGGACAGGAGAGCTACAATGAGCAGTTCTTC.

The chain links TRBV29-1 to TRBJ2-1; 7 bases align to TRBD2. The CDR3 runs to 12 residues. Germline V CDR1 and CDR2: SQVTM, ANQGSEA. V dropped 6 bases and J dropped 7; count of bases not matched to a gene: 6. The CDR3 reads CSVSSGENEQFF. The CDR3 DNA reads TGCAGCGTATCAAGCGGGGAAAATGAGCAGTTCTTC.

The J gene is TRBJ2-5, the V gene TRBV7-7, with D possibly matching TRBD2 (7 bases). The CDR3 is 15 amino acids. Trimming stripped 4 bases from V and 4 bases from J, with 16 bases between. CDR1 and CDR2 (germline): SSHAT, FNYEAQ (reference sequence). The CDR3 sequence is CASSSSGGLPETQYF. The CDR3 DNA follows: TGTGCCAGCAGCTCCTCCGGGGGGCTACCAGAGACCCAGTACTTC.

The chain recombines TRBV19 with TRBJ2-7, with no clear D. V was clipped by 3 bases and J by 1 base, with 7 bases between them. Germline lookup yields CDR1 LNHDA and CDR2 SQIVND (reference sequence). CDR3 length: 13 amino acids. The CDR3 DNA sequence: TGTGCCAGTAGTATTATTCCTTCCTACGAGCAGTACTTC. Protein product: CASSIIPSYEQYF.

V gene TRBV28 combines with J gene TRBJ2-5; 8 positions agree with TRBD1. The CDR3 sequence is 16 residues long. Trimming cost V 2 bases and J 5 bases; bases outside gene matches: 10. Germline loops: CDR1 MDHEN, CDR2 SYDVKM. CDR3 in amino acids: CASSLASDRERETQYF. The CDR3 DNA follows: TGTGCCAGCAGTTTAGCCTCGGACAGGGAGAGGGAGACCCAGTACTTC.

This chain joins TRBV28 and TRBJ1-1; the D is unclear. The CDR3 covers 11 residues. V lost 10 bases and J 7 bases, leaving 13 bases between the germline ends. The V gene's germline CDR1 is MDHEN and CDR2 SYDVKM. The CDR3 sequence: CATYLTHEAFF. In nucleotides, the CDR3 is TGTGCCACATACCTGACTCATGAAGCTTTCTTT.

The chain combines TRBV7-8 with TRBJ2-7; 8 bases are a match to TRBD1. The germline V gene has CDR1 SGHVS and CDR2 FQNEAQ. CDR3 length: 14 amino acids. The J segment lost 2 bases and the V segment lost 3 bases, leaving 3 bases of the junction unmatched. This chain's CDR3 is CASSFLTGAYEQYF. CDR3 sequence (DNA): TGTGCCAGCAGCTTCTTGACAGGGGCCTACGAGCAGTACTTC.

This chain connects TRBV28 to TRBJ2-1; 8 bases agree with TRBD2. V trimming: 6 bases; J trimming: 4 bases; junction bases outside the gene matches: 8. Germline V gives CDR1 MDHEN, CDR2 SYDVKM. The CDR3 has 15 residues. In nucleotides, the CDR3 is TGTGCCAGCAGAAGCAGCGGGAGTAAATACAATGAGCAGTTCTTC. Its translation is CASRSSGSKYNEQFF. The full variable domain, completed using reference TRBV28 and TRBJ2-1, is DVKVTQSSRYLVKRTGEKVFLECVQDMDHENMFWYRQDPGLGLRLIYFSYDVKMKEKGDIPEGYSVSREKKERFSLILESASTNQTSMYLCASRSSGSKYNEQFFGPGTRLTVL.

The chain combines TRBV25-1 with TRBJ1-4; 7 bases line up with TRBD1. The CDR3 runs 16 residues. Germline lookup yields CDR1 MGHDK and CDR2 SYGVNS. Unmatched junction bases numbered 14, after V lost 6 bases and J lost 7 bases. The CDR3: CASRRQGDFASEKLFF. The DNA of the CDR3 is TGTGCCAGCAGGAGACAGGGTGATTTCGCCAGTGAAAAACTGTTTTTT. Looking up the rest from reference TRBV25-1 and TRBJ1-4 gives the full variable domain: EADIYQTPRYLVIGTGKKITLECSQTMGHDKMYWYQQDPGMELHLIHYSYGVNSTEKGDLSSESTVSRIRTEHFPLTLESARPSHTSQYLCASRRQGDFASEKLFFGSGTQLSVL.

This chain links TRBV5-1 with TRBJ2-7; a possible D gene is TRBD2 (6 bases). The V gene's germline CDR1 is SGHRS and CDR2 YFSETQ. V shed 4 bases and J shed 7 bases, with 18 bases lying between them. CDR3 length: 14 amino acids. The CDR3 coding sequence is TGCGCCAGCAGCCCTGGGAGGCTCGGAGGAGAGCAGTACTTC. This codes for CASSPGRLGGEQYF.

This chain uses TRBV3-1 (or the pseudogene TRBV3-2) with TRBJ1-3, with 11 bases lining up with TRBD1. V lost 4 bases, J lost 7 bases, and 6 bases stayed unmatched. Per the germline V gene, CDR1 is LGHDT and CDR2 is YNNKEL (reference sequence). CDR3 length: 15 residues. The CDR3 DNA sequence: TGTGCCAGCAGCCTTACCGGGACAGGGGGGAACACCATATATTTT. It yields the protein CASSLTGTGGNTIYF.

This clone was seen a few times. This chain uses TRBV29-1 with TRBJ1-5, with 10 positions matching TRBD1. J gave up 6 bases and V 6 bases, and 5 bases lay outside the gene matches. The CDR3 has 13 amino acids. The germline CDR1 and CDR2 sequences are SQVTM and ANQGSEA. The chain's CDR3 is CSVGQGEGQPQHF. CDR3 bases: TGCAGCGTCGGACAGGGGGAAGGTCAGCCCCAGCATTTT.

This chain uses TRBV7-2 with TRBJ1-2, with 7 bases matching TRBD1. Germline CDR1 and CDR2: SGHTA and FQGNSA. After removal of 5 bases from V and 5 bases from J, the junction contained 8 bases not matched to a gene. There are 14 residues in the CDR3. The CDR3 protein is CASSPQGTEYGYTF. CDR3 in DNA: TGTGCCAGCAGCCCTCAGGGGACAGAATATGGCTACACCTTC.

This sequence joins TRBV9 and TRBJ2-1, with 7 bases that match TRBD1. Unmatched junction bases numbered 3, after V lost 0 bases and J lost 3 bases. Germline V gene lookup returns CDR1 SGDLS and CDR2 YYNGEE. This CDR3 contains 15 residues. CDR3 in DNA: TGTGCCAGCAGCGTAGGGGCAGGGGGCTACAATGAGCAGTTCTTC. Translation: CASSVGAGGYNEQFF. The full variable domain, its missing parts supplied by reference TRBV9 and TRBJ2-1, is DSGVTQTPKHLITATGQRVTLRCSPRSGDLSVYWYQQSLDQGLQFLIQYYNGEERAKGNILERFSAQQFPDLHSELNLSSLELGDSALYFCASSVGAGGYNEQFFGPGTRLTVL.

The chain employs TRBV6-4 and TRBJ1-6, with D unclear. This CDR3 is built from 16 residues. V was cut by 7 bases and J by 7 bases, with 20 bases left in between. Germline V CDR1 and CDR2: MRHNA, SNTAGT. CDR3: CASIGLTRGWNSPLHF. The CDR3 DNA reads as TGTGCCAGCATCGGCCTGACTCGCGGCTGGAATTCACCCCTCCACTTT.

This sequence joins TRBV6-2 or TRBV6-3 and TRBJ2-3, with D possibly matching TRBD2 (6 bases). The CDR3 has 16 amino acids. Between the trimmed V and J ends, which lost 0 bases and 1 base, there was a span of 11 bases. Germline V gene data show CDR1 as MNHEY and CDR2 as SVGEGT. The CDR3 here is CASSYSPGLGTDTQYF. The CDR3 bases are TGTGCCAGCAGTTACTCCCCGGGACTTGGCACAGATACGCAGTATTTT.